Listed below are T cell receptor beta chains from one sample, sequenced in a study of blood T cell repertoires in COVID-19. The repertoire was sequenced with immunoSEQ multiplex PCR; TCRdb's copy has only in-frame clones and lacks some. Of about 190,000 clones listed, about 87% are singletons. The sequencing input was peripheral blood. All receptors derive from a woman aged 30 to 39 with acute or convalescent COVID-19. Both conserved end residues are part of each CDR3. D genes are given only for firm matches. Size is omitted from some rows. Given values are once, few, many or a class for expanded clones.

clone_size	j_call	d_call	v_call	cdr3_aa	cdr3_nt
-	TRBJ2-3	-	TRBV7-9	CASSLAWRGGLTDTQYF	TGTGCCAGCAGCTTAGCCTGGCGGGGAGGTCTCACAGATACGCAGTATTTT
-	TRBJ2-3	-	TRBV6-1	CASSEARDTQYF	TGTGCCAGCAGTGAAGCGAGGGATACGCAGTATTTT
-	TRBJ1-1	-	TRBV20-1	CSANPGVEAFF	TGCAGTGCGAATCCAGGGGTTGAAGCTTTCTTT
-	TRBJ2-3	-	TRBV7-9	CASSSLSDTQYF	TGTGCCAGCAGCTCACTGTCGGATACGCAGTATTTT
-	TRBJ1-1	-	TRBV7-9	CASRVMNTEAFF	TGTGCCTCCCGGGTGATGAACACTGAAGCTTTCTTT
-	TRBJ2-7	TRBD1	TRBV28	CASSFPDRPYEQYF	TGTGCCAGCAGTTTCCCGGACAGGCCCTACGAGCAGTACTTC
-	TRBJ2-7	-	TRBV5-6	CASSPGVYYGEQYF	TGTGCCAGCAGCCCGGGAGTTTATTATGGCGAGCAGTACTTC
-	TRBJ1-5	-	TRBV30	CAWTWYSSQPQHF	TGTGCCTGGACTTGGTATAGCAGTCAGCCCCAGCATTTT
-	TRBJ2-5	TRBD2	TRBV5-1	CASSFGTSGQETQYF	TGCGCCAGCAGCTTTGGGACTAGCGGACAAGAGACCCAGTACTTC
once	TRBJ2-2	-	TRBV11-3	CASSLEGISARYGELFF	TGTGCCAGCAGCTTAGAAGGCATTAGCGCGCGCTACGGGGAGCTGTTTTTT
few	TRBJ1-5	TRBD1	TRBV28	CATTDRGDRQPQHF	TGTGCCACCACGGACAGGGGAGATCGGCAGCCCCAGCATTTT
-	TRBJ2-2	TRBD2	TRBV5-1	CASRLQASGTTGELFF	TGCGCCAGCAGGCTCCAAGCTAGCGGAACAACCGGGGAGCTGTTTTTT
-	TRBJ2-2	TRBD1	TRBV2	CASRETGVWGELFF	TGTGCCAGCAGAGAGACAGGGGTTTGGGGGGAGCTGTTTTTT
-	TRBJ1-2	-	TRBV2	CASSGQNANYGYTF	TGTGCCAGCAGTGGACAGAATGCTAACTATGGCTACACCTTC
-	TRBJ1-1	TRBD1	TRBV11-2	CASSLGTGQEAFF	TGTGCCAGCAGCTTAGGGACAGGTCAAGAAGCTTTCTTT
-	TRBJ2-1	TRBD2	TRBV5-6	CASSPKDRLASNEQFF	TGTGCCAGCAGCCCGAAGGATCGACTAGCTAGCAATGAGCAGTTCTTC
-	TRBJ2-7	-	TRBV9	CASSPRGHTSYEQYF	TGTGCCAGCAGCCCTAGAGGACATACCTCCTACGAGCAGTACTTC
-	TRBJ2-2	-	TRBV28	CASREGNTGELFF	TGTGCCAGCAGGGAGGGTAACACCGGGGAGCTGTTTTTT
-	TRBJ2-7	-	TRBV29-1	CSVEDRAGSYEQYF	TGCAGCGTTGAAGATCGAGCGGGCTCCTACGAGCAGTACTTC
once	TRBJ2-1	TRBD2	TRBV5-6	CASSLEEGRGDEQFF	TGTGCCAGCAGCTTGGAGGAGGGCCGGGGGGATGAGCAGTTCTTC
-	TRBJ1-3	-	TRBV10-3	CAITDPGAGGNTIYF	TGTGCCATCACTGACCCGGGCGCGGGGGGAAACACCATATATTTT
-	TRBJ1-6	-	TRBV11-3	CASKEYNSPLHF	TGTGCCAGCAAGGAGTATAATTCACCCCTCCACTTT
few	TRBJ2-1	TRBD2	TRBV5-1	CASSLGNSGANEQFF	TGCGCCAGCAGCTTGGGTAATAGCGGGGCCAATGAGCAGTTCTTC
-	TRBJ2-1	TRBD1	TRBV4-2	CASSQPSGGRNEQFF	TGTGCCAGCAGCCAGCCATCAGGGGGCAGGAATGAGCAGTTCTTC
-	TRBJ2-7	TRBD1	TRBV9	CASRKGPGQGPSEQYF	TGTGCCAGCAGGAAGGGGCCGGGACAGGGCCCCTCCGAGCAGTACTTC
-	TRBJ2-4	-	TRBV28	CASETGLAKNIQYF	TGTGCCAGCGAGACAGGACTAGCCAAAAACATTCAGTACTTC
-	TRBJ2-4	TRBD1	TRBV6-1	CASSVTGTGRLGTAKNIQYF	TGTGCCAGCAGTGTTACCGGGACAGGGCGTTTGGGAACTGCCAAAAACATTCAGTACTTC
-	TRBJ1-1	TRBD1	TRBV6-6	CASRPQGPLGAFF	TGTGCCAGCAGGCCACAGGGGCCCCTGGGAGCTTTCTTT
-	TRBJ1-2	TRBD1	TRBV18	CASSQTGGEGDGYTF	TGTGCCAGCTCACAAACAGGGGGCGAGGGCGATGGCTACACCTTC